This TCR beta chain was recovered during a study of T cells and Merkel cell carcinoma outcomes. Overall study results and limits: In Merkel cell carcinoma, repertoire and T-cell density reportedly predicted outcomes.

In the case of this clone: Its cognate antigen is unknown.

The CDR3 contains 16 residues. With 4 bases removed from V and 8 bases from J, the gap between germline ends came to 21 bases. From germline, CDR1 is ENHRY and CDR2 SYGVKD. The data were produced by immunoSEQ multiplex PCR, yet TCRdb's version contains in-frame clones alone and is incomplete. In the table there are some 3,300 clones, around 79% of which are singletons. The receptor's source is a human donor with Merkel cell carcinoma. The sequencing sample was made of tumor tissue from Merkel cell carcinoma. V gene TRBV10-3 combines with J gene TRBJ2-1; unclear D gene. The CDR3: CAISGSKALSRDEQFF. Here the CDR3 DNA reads TGTGCCATCAGTGGGTCCAAGGCTCTCTCTCGCGATGAGCAGTTCTTC.